Listed below are T cell receptor beta chains from one sample, sequenced in a study of cytomegalovirus exposure and HLA in healthy donors. Sequencing used immunoSEQ multiplex PCR; TCRdb keeps in-frame clones, though not all of them. The repertoire consists of some 140,000 clones, with more than 70% occurring once and the leading ten covering around 3.1%. Specimen: PBMCs. The receptors stem from a man aged 40-49 years in good health and CMV-seronegative. Both conserved end residues are part of each CDR3. D genes are given only for firm matches. Where a row states a size, it is once, few, many or the class of an expanded clone; other rows omit it.

NA	TRBV4-1	NA	TRBJ1-6	CASSQEPGTINSPLHF	TGCGCCAGCAGCCAAGAACCGGGAACGATTAATTCACCCCTCCACTTT
few	TRBV9	TRBD1	TRBJ1-4	CASSKQGVNEKLFF	TGTGCCAGCAGCAAACAGGGGGTTAATGAAAAACTGTTTTTT
NA	TRBV5-1	NA	TRBJ1-2	CASSSTYGYTF	TGCGCCAGCAGCTCGACATATGGCTACACCTTC
NA	TRBV7-9	TRBD1	TRBJ1-2	CASSGQGYGYTF	TGTGCCAGCAGCGGACAGGGGTACGGCTACACCTTC
NA	TRBV19	NA	TRBJ1-5	CASNDNPTQPQHF	TGTGCCAGTAATGACAACCCCACTCAGCCCCAGCATTTT
NA	TRBV5-6	NA	TRBJ1-5	CASSLGGLGYQPQHF	TGTGCCAGCAGCTTGGGGGGGCTCGGTTATCAGCCCCAGCATTTT
NA	TRBV7-9	NA	TRBJ2-3	CASSLSGDTQYF	TGTGCCAGCAGCTTATCGGGAGATACGCAGTATTTT
NA	TRBV5-8	TRBD1	TRBJ1-5	CASRSTGGGGQPQHF	TGTGCCAGCAGATCGACAGGGGGCGGAGGGCAGCCCCAGCATTTT
NA	TRBV6-1	TRBD2	TRBJ2-3	CAGTIGGRVTDTQYF	TGTGCCGGCACTATCGGGGGGAGGGTCACAGATACGCAGTATTTT
few	TRBV6-1	TRBD1	TRBJ1-4	CASSGTGGGKLFF	TGTGCCAGCTCCGGGACAGGGGGAGGAAAACTGTTTTTT
NA	TRBV7-8	TRBD1	TRBJ2-7	CASSLGTGAYEQYF	TGTGCCAGCAGCTTAGGGACAGGGGCCTACGAGCAGTACTTC
NA	TRBV30	TRBD1	TRBJ1-5	CAWSVQDRPQPQHF	TGTGCCTGGAGTGTACAGGACAGGCCTCAGCCCCAGCATTTT
NA	TRBV11-2	TRBD2	TRBJ2-7	CASSSGTSGSYEQYF	TGTGCCAGCAGCTCGGGGACTAGCGGATCCTACGAGCAGTACTTC
NA	TRBV25-1	TRBD2	TRBJ2-3	CASSEWGEGGDHTDTQYF	TGTGCCAGCAGTGAATGGGGGGAGGGCGGGGACCACACAGATACGCAGTATTTT
NA	TRBV27	NA	TRBJ1-1	CASSPQHHTEAFF	TGTGCCAGCAGTCCCCAACATCACACTGAAGCTTTCTTT
NA	TRBV4-2	TRBD2	TRBJ2-7	CASSQELWRGPGLAYEQYF	TGTGCCAGCAGCCAAGAATTGTGGCGGGGGCCGGGACTAGCCTACGAGCAGTACTTC
NA	TRBV11-2	NA	TRBJ2-7	CASSLGGGTLSYEQYF	TGTGCCAGCAGCTTAGGTGGCGGGACCCTCTCCTACGAGCAGTACTTC
NA	TRBV30	NA	TRBJ1-3	CAWSVGVPISGNTIYF	TGTGCCTGGAGTGTAGGGGTTCCGATCTCTGGAAACACCATATATTTT
NA	TRBV7-6	TRBD1	TRBJ1-5	CASSSSGTGHQPQHF	TGTGCCAGCAGCTCTTCCGGGACAGGGCATCAGCCCCAGCATTTT
NA	TRBV2	NA	TRBJ2-7	CASSDSLGTVSYEQYF	TGTGCCAGCAGTGATAGCCTGGGGACTGTTTCCTACGAGCAGTACTTC
NA	TRBV13	TRBD2	TRBJ2-2	CASTTPSVLRGTSNTGELFF	TGTGCCAGCACCACCCCCTCGGTCTTGCGGGGGACTTCGAACACCGGGGAGCTGTTTTTT
NA	TRBV28	NA	TRBJ1-2	CASNPGVGYGYTF	TGTGCCAGCAACCCCGGAGTAGGCTATGGCTACACCTTC
NA	TRBV9	NA	TRBJ1-4	CASSVAGGLGEKLFF	TGTGCCAGCAGCGTGGCGGGGGGCTTGGGGGAAAAACTGTTTTTT
NA	TRBV9	TRBD1	TRBJ2-3	CAGSQGASVGDTQYF	TGTGCCGGCTCCCAGGGGGCGAGCGTTGGAGATACGCAGTATTTT
NA	TRBV6-5	TRBD1	TRBJ2-3	CASRRSGTGTDTQYF	TGTGCCAGCAGGAGATCCGGGACAGGTACAGATACGCAGTATTTT
few	TRBV4-3	TRBD2	TRBJ2-3	CASSQEGGGGAVADTQYF	TGCGCCAGCAGCCAAGAAGGGGGCGGGGGGGCAGTGGCAGATACGCAGTATTTT
NA	TRBV6-5	NA	TRBJ2-7	CASRQGRSEQYF	TGTGCCAGCAGGCAGGGCCGATCCGAGCAGTACTTC
NA	TRBV11-2	NA	TRBJ2-7	CASSLGIEYEQYF	TGTGCCAGCAGCTTAGGAATTGAGTACGAGCAGTACTTC
once	TRBV27	TRBD2	TRBJ2-5	CASSSLAGGRETQYF	TGTGCCAGCAGTTCGCTAGCGGGGGGACGAGAGACCCAGTACTTC
NA	TRBV4-1	NA	TRBJ2-5	CASGRSQAETQYF	TGCGCCAGCGGGAGATCCCAAGCAGAGACCCAGTACTTC
NA	TRBV7-9	TRBD2	TRBJ2-5	CASSRGTSGMQETQYF	TGTGCCAGCAGCCGAGGGACTAGCGGAATGCAAGAGACCCAGTACTTC
NA	TRBV6-1	NA	TRBJ2-7	CASSDGLIPTYEQYF	TGTGCCAGCAGTGATGGACTCATACCCACCTACGAGCAGTACTTC
NA	TRBV2	NA	TRBJ2-5	CASSESIGTQYF	TGTGCCAGCAGTGAATCTATTGGGACCCAGTACTTC
NA	TRBV5-1	NA	TRBJ2-1	CASSLVPRGAHNEQFF	TGCGCCAGCAGCTTGGTCCCTCGGGGGGCGCATAATGAGCAGTTCTTC
NA	TRBV7-9	NA	TRBJ1-2	CASSLGWAGPNYGYTF	TGTGCCAGCAGCTTAGGATGGGCAGGGCCAAACTATGGCTACACCTTC
NA	TRBV18	NA	TRBJ1-1	CASSPRDNLNTEAFF	TGTGCCAGCTCACCGAGGGACAACTTGAACACTGAAGCTTTCTTT